These 20 T cell receptor beta chains share one sample of origin, sequenced in a study of preoperative IRX-2 immunotherapy in early breast cancer. Some clones are missing from TCRdb's copy, which holds only in-frame ones; the method was immunoSEQ multiplex PCR. The data show about 28,000 clones, with 70% to 85% seen just once and about 3.3% held by the top ten. Documented treatment: preoperative locoregional IRX-2 cytokine immunotherapy. This sample was gathered from a patient treated with IRX-2 immunotherapy. The receptors derive from a human donor with breast cancer.

V usage is TRBV14 and J usage is TRBJ2-5; D unresolved. V was shortened by 2 bases and J by 2 bases, with 9 bases between the two germline ends. Germline V gene sequence: CDR1 SGHDN, CDR2 FVKESK. The CDR3 runs 14 residues. The CDR3 sequence: CASSQSLIQETQYF. The CDR3 bases are TGTGCCAGCAGCCAAAGCCTGATTCAAGAGACCCAGTACTTC.

The gene calls are TRBV9 and TRBJ2-3; the match to TRBD1 covers 11 bases. This CDR3 comprises 14 residues. Germline-derived CDR1 and CDR2 are SGDLS and YYNGEE. With V trimmed by 5 bases and J by 5 bases, 4 bases remained unmatched. Here the CDR3 DNA reads TGTGCCAGCAGTCGGGACAGGGGGAGAGATACGCAGTATTTT. This encodes CASSRDRGRDTQYF.

The chain joins TRBV9 to TRBJ2-1, with 7 bases matching TRBD1. CDR3 length equals 14 residues. Germline V gives CDR1 SGDLS, CDR2 YYNGEE. With 9 bases clipped from V and 2 bases from J, the junction kept 8 bases outside the gene matches. This CDR3 is CAIPGTEPYNEQFF. Here the CDR3 DNA reads TGTGCCATCCCCGGGACAGAACCCTACAATGAGCAGTTCTTC.

The chain employs TRBV11-3 and TRBJ2-7; unclear D gene. V dropped 1 base and J dropped 2 bases, with 9 bases sitting between them. The CDR3 covers 14 residues. The germline gives CDR1 SGHNT, CDR2 YENEEA. In nucleotides, the CDR3 is TGTGCCAGCAGCTTAGTTGGTGAGACCTACGAGCAGTACTTC. Protein product: CASSLVGETYEQYF.

The V and J genes are TRBV4-1 and TRBJ2-1; 9 nucleotides align to TRBD1. From germline, CDR1 is MGHRA and CDR2 YSYEKL. J lost 1 base, V lost 2 bases, and 3 bases had no gene match. The CDR3 has 16 amino acids. CDR3 bases: TGCGCCAGCAGCCAAACAGGGGGCGAGTCCTACAATGAGCAGTTCTTC. Its protein product is CASSQTGGESYNEQFF.

V is TRBV11-3 and J is TRBJ2-3; weak D call: TRBD2 (7 bases). CDR1 is SGHNT, CDR2 YENEEA, per germline. Trimming took off 5 bases at V and 2 bases at J, with 17 bases between the two ends. The CDR3 loop spans 16 amino acids. In DNA form, the CDR3 reads TGTGCCAGCAGCCTCTTGGGGGGGCCTCACACAGATACGCAGTATTTT. As protein: CASSLLGGPHTDTQYF.

V usage is TRBV6-8 and J usage is TRBJ2-2; D not certain. V lost 7 bases and J lost 2, with 14 bases in between. The germline gives CDR1 MNHGY, CDR2 SAAAGT. The CDR3 totals 15 residues. CDR3 sequence (DNA): TGTGCCAGCACCGAAATTCGTGGCAACACCGGGGAGCTGTTTTTT. It translates to CASTEIRGNTGELFF.

The V call is TRBV7-6, the J call TRBJ2-7; 8 bases match TRBD1. The CDR3 contains 14 residues. Germline values: CDR1 SGHVS, CDR2 FNYEAQ. J was trimmed by 2 bases and V by 5 bases; bases with no gene match: 5. The CDR3 loop reads CASSPRQGTYEQYF. Written as DNA, the CDR3 is TGTGCCAGCAGCCCAAGACAGGGGACCTACGAGCAGTACTTC.

The chain has TRBV5-1 and TRBJ1-4; maybe TRBD1 (5 bases). In germline, CDR1 is SGHRS, CDR2 YFSETQ. The CDR3 totals 14 residues. V was shortened by 0 bases and J by 8 bases, with 11 bases between the two germline ends. CDR3 sequence (DNA): TGCGCCAGCAGCTTGGAGGGACGGGGCGAAAAACTGTTTTTT. It codes for CASSLEGRGEKLFF. Variable domain in full (rest from reference TRBV5-1 and TRBJ1-4): KAGVTQTPRYLIKTRGQQVTLSCSPISGHRSVSWYQQTPGQGLQFLFEYFSETQRNKGNFPGRFSGRQFSNSRSEMNVSTLELGDSALYLCASSLEGRGEKLFFGSGTQLSVL.

The chain recombines TRBV28 with TRBJ2-5, with 7 bases lining up with TRBD1. After removal of 8 bases from V and 4 bases from J, the junction contained 4 bases not matched to a gene. This CDR3 has 12 residues. CDR1 is MDHEN, CDR2 SYDVKM, per germline. In DNA, the CDR3 is TGTGCCAGCGAGGGGGCATCAGAGACCCAGTACTTC. It specifies CASEGASETQYF.

The table lists this clone with a count of one. V usage is TRBV7-8 and J usage is TRBJ2-1; the D gene could be TRBD1 or TRBD2 (5 bases each). Per germline, CDR1 SGHVS and CDR2 FQNEAQ. The CDR3 is made up of 15 amino acids. Trimming took off 5 bases at V and 6 bases at J, with 17 bases between the two ends. CDR3 sequence reads: CASSRGGDPPNEQFF. Here the CDR3 DNA reads TGTGCCAGCAGCCGTGGGGGAGACCCTCCCAATGAGCAGTTCTTC.

CDR3 DNA: TGTGCCAGCAAAAAGGACAGGGTAGGGGAGCCCCAGCATTTT. Translating it yields CASKKDRVGEPQHF. J is TRBJ1-5 and V is TRBV28; 8 bases match TRBD1. Trimming removed 7 bases from V and 8 bases from J; junction bases left unmatched: 10. CDR3 length equals 14 residues. CDR1 and CDR2 (germline): MDHEN, SYDVKM.

The V gene is TRBV4-1, the J gene TRBJ2-5; the D gene could be TRBD1 or TRBD2 (5 bases each). The CDR3 covers 13 residues. V was shortened by 5 bases and J by 2 bases, with 9 bases between the two germline ends. Germline V CDR1 and CDR2: MGHRA, YSYEKL. The CDR3 region has the DNA TGCGCCAGCAGCTCCAGGGAGCAAGAGACCCAGTACTTC. Its translation is CASSSREQETQYF.

As regards this clone: The junction departs from germline at one end; a sequencing error may be responsible. This chain uses TRBV6-8 with TRBJ2-1; weak D call: TRBD2 (5 bases). Germline values: CDR1 MNHGY, CDR2 SAAAGT. This CDR3 region has 15 residues. CDR3 DNA sequence: TGTGCCATCAGTGTTTCCCCGGGGTCCTACAATGAGCAGTTCTTC. Translated: CAISVSPGSYNEQFF.

This clone was recorded once. This chain connects TRBV7-1 to TRBJ1-5, with D possibly matching TRBD1 (5 bases). TRBV7-1 has ORF status, its function being uncertain. Trimming removed 4 bases from V and 2 bases from J, with 9 bases in between. The CDR3 is 14 amino acids. CDR3 sequence reads: CASSLGPGNQPQHF. The DNA of the CDR3 is TGTGCCAGCAGCTTGGGGCCTGGCAATCAGCCCCAGCATTTT.

The gene calls are TRBV5-1 and TRBJ2-3; D is unresolved. V was shortened by 0 bases and J by 0 bases, with 8 bases between the two germline ends. Germline values: CDR1 SGHRS, CDR2 YFSETQ. This CDR3 is built from 15 residues. This CDR3 is CASSLVPGSTDTQYF. DNA for the CDR3: TGCGCCAGCAGCTTGGTGCCCGGAAGCACAGATACGCAGTATTTT. Full variable domain (remainder filled in from reference TRBV5-1 and TRBJ2-3): KAGVTQTPRYLIKTRGQQVTLSCSPISGHRSVSWYQQTPGQGLQFLFEYFSETQRNKGNFPGRFSGRQFSNSRSEMNVSTLELGDSALYLCASSLVPGSTDTQYFGPGTRLTVL.

In DNA, the CDR3 is TGTGCCACCCAAAAATTAGGGCGGAACTCACCCCTCCACTTT. Translation gives CATQKLGRNSPLHF. The chain links TRBV6-8 to TRBJ1-6; no definite D call. Germline CDR1 is MNHGY and CDR2 is SAAAGT. Deletions cut 10 bases from V and 10 bases from J, with 20 bases between. The CDR3 has 14 residues.

V and J are TRBV23-1 and TRBJ1-2; D ambiguous. TRBV23-1 is an ORF; its function is uncertain. CDR3 size: 13 residues. Trimming cost V 6 bases and J 0 bases, with 8 bases left between them. CDR3 loop: CASSQDTNYGYTF. The CDR3, as DNA: TGCGCCAGCAGCCAAGATACTAACTATGGCTACACCTTC.

This rearrangement joins TRBV7-1 to TRBJ1-2, with D perhaps matching TRBD1 (5 bases). TRBV7-1 is labeled an ORF, and its function is uncertain. The germline V and J ends were trimmed by 5 bases and 2 bases, with 12 bases remaining between them. This CDR3 is 14 amino acids long. The CDR3 DNA reads TGTGCCAGCAGCATCCGGGACGCAAACTATGGCTACACCTTC. Translation: CASSIRDANYGYTF.

The chain couples TRBV11-3 to TRBJ2-3; D possibly corresponds to TRBD2 (5 bases). Trimming took off 2 bases at V and 0 bases at J, with 15 bases between the two ends. The CDR3 is made up of 17 amino acids. Germline values: CDR1 SGHNT, CDR2 YENEEA. The CDR3 is CASSLLAGGGSTDTQYF. CDR3 coding DNA: TGTGCCAGCAGCTTATTGGCCGGAGGAGGTAGCACAGATACGCAGTATTTT.